This T cell receptor beta chain comes out of a study of OX40 agonist ivuxolimab in advanced cancers. For the wider study: Ivuxolimab was an agonistic, fully human IgG2 monoclonal antibody directed against OX40 (CD134), a costimulatory receptor. Intravenous ivuxolimab was administered to patients every 2 weeks at six dose levels: 0.01, 0.1, 0.3, 1.5, 3 and 10 mg/kg. The paper reports the monotherapy dose-escalation portion (N = 52 patients) of the phase I ivuxolimab trial. In the dose-escalation cohort, more than 75% of patients were male, and the mean age was approximately 60 years, with a range of about 20 to 90. Partial responses were achieved by three dose-escalation patients, of whom one had hepatocellular carcinoma and two had cutaneous melanoma. Among the approximately 50 dose-escalation patients, 19 had hepatocellular carcinoma, roughly 15 melanoma, 9 renal cell carcinoma and 9 head and neck cancer. Prior anti-PD-1, anti-PD-L1 or anti-CTLA-4 therapy was permitted, and roughly two fifths of dose-escalation patients had received checkpoint inhibitors. Peripheral TCRbeta sequencing was intended to test whether TCR sequence diversity was altered and clonal T-cell expansion was caused by ivuxolimab. Here is what the overall study found, with its caveats: The antigen specificity of the clonally expanded peripheral T cells was not determined. At doses of 0.1 to 3.0 mg/kg, clonal expansion of both CD4+ and CD8+ T cells in blood was seen between baseline and week 6. Low levels of normalized T-cell clonal expansion were also seen in some patients who did not respond. After ivuxolimab, more expanded clones were found on average in CD8+ T cells than in CD4+ T cells. In the 0.1-3.0 mg/kg groups, partial responders had among the lowest normalized peripheral clonal expansion, particularly in CD8+ T cells.

The trial excluded patients who had a history of autoimmune disease or who were on systemic immunosuppression. Peripheral blood for TCR sequencing was collected from all dose cohorts at baseline, on cycle 4 day 1, and on cycle 7 day 1. Samples came from an open-label, multicenter, first-in-human phase I dose-escalation trial of ivuxolimab. Adults with locally advanced or metastatic melanoma, renal cell carcinoma, hepatocellular carcinoma or head and neck squamous cell carcinoma were enrolled in the trial. Before TCR sequencing, CD4+ T cells and CD8+ T cells from peripheral blood were sorted into separate populations. Genomic DNA was isolated from the sorted cells so that the TCRbeta CDR3 region could be sequenced. The immunoSEQ Assay was used for sequencing of TCRbeta CDR3 regions. TCRdb provides this immuneACCESS table in a form limited to in-frame rearrangements. Some clones are lacking; in checked studies, under half of them reflect an unresolved V gene, and why the rest are absent is not known. In all, the sample holds approximately 77,000 clones, and 85% to 95% of those were seen once. The biggest ten clones account for approximately 0.32% of the sample.

Details on this clone: Its antigen is currently not known. Base qualities were left out, and no much larger clone turns up one base away.

This material consisted of CD4+ or CD8+ T cells sorted from blood, taken in a trial of the OX40 agonist ivuxolimab. The sequence was collected from an adult with an advanced solid tumor such as melanoma, head and neck, liver or kidney cancer.

The nucleotide sequence is TGTGCCAGCAGCAAAGGGAATCCGGGACAGAAGTACTTC. Its product reads: CASSKGNPGQKYF. The sequence is built from TRBV7-6 and TRBJ2-7, with 7 bases matching TRBD1. Trimming leaves V shorter by 5 bases and J shorter by 11 bases, with the junction holding 12 bases beyond the gene matches. Taken from cysteine to phenylalanine, the CDR3 has 13 residues. Only the CDR3 portion is preserved as DNA: 39 bases, with reading frame beginning at the first base. In the germline V gene, CDR1 corresponds to SGHVS and CDR2 to FNYEAQ.